The clone carrying this TCR beta chain was observed a few times. Its antigen is unidentified. This sample is part of a study of T cells after yellow fever vaccination. Looking at the study overall: When fractions had low cell numbers, they were prepared with SMART-Seq v4 Ultra Low Input.

TCR cDNA was made by 5'RACE template switching, adding a universal primer site and UMIs. TCRdb reprocessed the 5' RACE reads with MiXCR, giving one entry per CDR3 protein. The sample holds about 240,000 distinct CDR3 sequences, 6.9% seen once. Broader study findings: The presence of abundant clonotypes contaminating from the bulk population was possible in FACS-sorted repertoires. The study re-detected most primary-vaccination clones after the booster (around 96% CD4, almost 90% CD8).

The germline CDR1 and CDR2 sequences are LGHNA and YSLEER. The CDR3 covers 15 residues. Trimming removed 3 bases from V and 4 bases from J, with 15 bases in between. The specimen comprised CD4+ T cells sorted from PBMCs, sampled 15 days after the yellow fever booster vaccination. The chain couples TRBV4-3 to TRBJ1-1, with a tentative D call TRBD1 (5 bases). The TCR originated in a man aged 25 to 45 who received the YFV17D yellow fever vaccine. As DNA, the CDR3 is TGCGCCAGCAGCCAGTCCCGGGGGGTTGGCACTGAAGCTTTCTTT. Translating gives CASSQSRGVGTEAFF.